These 5 T cell receptor beta chains were all obtained from the same sample, sequenced in a study of shared clonotypes between healthy human individuals. Some clones are missing from TCRdb's copy, which holds only in-frame ones; the method was immunoSEQ multiplex PCR. The table has over a million clones, 75% to 80% seen once. The material sequenced was memory CD4+ T cells from PBMCs. As for subset: CD45RA-negative fraction. These receptors were collected from a man aged 18 to 29 in good health. Some clones in this sample may be carry-over from other donors' samples.

This clone came up once. J is TRBJ2-7 and V is TRBV7-8; 7 bases are a match to TRBD1. V lost 4 bases to trimming and J lost 3 bases; unmatched junction nucleotides: 9. The length of the CDR3 is 15 residues. The germline gives CDR1 SGHVS, CDR2 FQNEAQ. CDR3 nucleotide sequence: TGTGCCAGCAGCTGGACGGCAGGGGGAAACTACGAGCAGTACTTC. Translated, it gives CASSWTAGGNYEQYF. Combining the CDR3 with reference TRBV7-8 and TRBJ2-7 gives the whole variable domain GAGVSQSPRYKVAKRGQDVALRCDPISGHVSLFWYQQALGQGPEFLTYFQNEAQLDKSGLPSDRFFAERPEGSVSTLKIQRTQQEDSAVYLCASSWTAGGNYEQYFGPGTRLTVT.

The chain recombines TRBV5-8 with TRBJ2-1; D is perhaps TRBD1 (6 bases). Germline CDR1 reads SGHTS; CDR2 reads YDEGEE. The CDR3 is made up of 17 amino acids. V lost 4 bases, J lost 6 bases, and 23 bases lay in between. The CDR3 is CASSPVYRERTVNEQFF. CDR3 sequence (DNA): TGTGCCAGCAGCCCCGTTTACAGGGAGAGGACTGTCAATGAGCAGTTCTTC.

The V and J genes are TRBV9 and TRBJ1-2; D uncertain. Trimming removed 2 bases from V and 8 bases from J, with 16 bases in between. The CDR3 is 14 amino acids. CDR1 and CDR2 from the germline V gene are SGDLS and YYNGEE. CDR3 nucleotide sequence: TGTGCCAGCAGCGTTTCCCAGTGGCCTGGAGGCTACACCTTC. Protein: CASSVSQWPGGYTF.

The chain carries TRBV10-1 and TRBJ2-3, with a weak D call TRBD2 (7 bases). Germline values: CDR1 WNHNN, CDR2 SYGVQD (reference sequence). The ends were cut back, 9 bases at V and 2 bases at J, with 24 bases in the middle. The CDR3 length is 17 residues. The CDR3 nucleotides are TGCGCCAGTAGAGGGGGGGGCTGCGGGACCCCCACAGATACGCAGTATTTT. It yields the protein CASRGGGCGTPTDTQYF.

The chain joins TRBV21-1 to TRBJ1-2. TRBV21-1 is flagged as a pseudogene. CDR3 size: 16 residues. CDR3: CASSKSGGAPPYGYTF. The CDR3 bases are TGTGCCAGCAGCAAATCGGGGGGGGCCCCTCCTTATGGCTACACCTTC.